These 20 T cell receptor beta chains came from one sample sequenced in a study of blood T cell repertoires in COVID-19. TCRdb's copy holds only in-frame clones and misses some; the assay was immunoSEQ multiplex PCR. The sample lists about 210,000 clones, 82% seen once, with 12% in the top ten. The sequencing sample was made of peripheral blood. Every receptor here comes from a woman aged 40 to 50 with acute or convalescent COVID-19.

V usage is TRBV5-5 and J usage is TRBJ2-7; D might be TRBD2 (5 bases). The V and J ends lost 4 bases and 4 bases respectively, with 18 bases between them. Germline loops: CDR1 SGHKS, CDR2 YYEKEE (reference sequence). The CDR3 covers 15 residues. CDR3 sequence: CASSPEGMGFYEQYF. The DNA for the CDR3 is TGTGCCAGCAGCCCTGAGGGTATGGGGTTTTACGAGCAGTACTTC.

This chain links TRBV3-1 (or the pseudogene TRBV3-2) with TRBJ1-5; TRBD1 is a possible D gene (6 bases). The ends were cut back, 1 base at V and 5 bases at J, with 15 bases in the middle. Germline CDR1 is LGHDT and CDR2 is YNNKEL (reference sequence). This CDR3 spans 16 amino acids. The CDR3 loop reads CASSQGTPRGHQPQHF. The DNA for the CDR3 is TGTGCCAGCAGCCAAGGGACTCCCAGGGGCCATCAGCCCCAGCATTTT.

This chain uses TRBV30 with TRBJ2-2; 7 bases fit TRBD1. Germline values: CDR1 GTSNPN, CDR2 SVGIG (reference sequence). This CDR3 is built from 16 residues. V lost 6 bases, J lost 6 bases, and 16 bases stayed unmatched. CDR3 amino acids: CACSKKETGDPGELFF. The CDR3 coding sequence is TGTGCCTGTTCTAAAAAAGAAACAGGGGATCCCGGGGAGCTGTTTTTT. The full variable domain, in which reference TRBV30 and TRBJ2-2 provide the parts outside the CDR3, is SQTIHQWPATLVQPVGSPLSLECTVEGTSNPNLYWYRQAAGRGLQLLFYSVGIGQISSEVPQNLSASRPQDRQFILSSKKLLLSDSGFYLCACSKKETGDPGELFFGEGSRLTVL.

This sequence joins TRBV6-5 and TRBJ2-3; a weak D match, TRBD2 (6 bases). Per the germline V gene, CDR1 is MNHEY and CDR2 is SVGAGI. V was shortened by 0 bases and J by 4 bases, with 11 bases between the two germline ends. This CDR3 contains 15 residues. The CDR3 spells CASSYSILAADTQYF. DNA for the CDR3: TGTGCCAGCAGTTACTCGATACTAGCTGCAGATACGCAGTATTTT.

This chain links TRBV2 with TRBJ1-6; the D gene is possibly TRBD1 (5 bases). The CDR3 sequence is 14 residues long. Between the trimmed V and J ends, which lost 8 bases and 0 bases, there was a span of 8 bases. The V gene's germline CDR1 is SNHLY and CDR2 FYNNEI. The CDR3 bases are TGTGCCAGCGTCGGGGGCTCCTATAATTCACCCCTCCACTTT. This gives the protein CASVGGSYNSPLHF.

The chain combines TRBV4-3 with TRBJ2-3, with 11 bases lining up with TRBD2. Germline CDR1 is LGHNA and CDR2 is YSLEER. CDR3 size: 16 residues. V gave up 6 bases and J gave up 6 bases; unmatched junction bases: 11. The CDR3 reads CASSSGVAGGHDTQYF. CDR3 sequence (DNA): TGCGCCAGCAGTTCCGGAGTAGCGGGAGGGCACGATACGCAGTATTTT.

The chain carries TRBV2 and TRBJ1-1, with TRBD1 identical over 7 bases. With V trimmed by 5 bases and J by 1 base, 4 bases remained unmatched. The CDR3 is made up of 14 amino acids. CDR1 SNHLY and CDR2 FYNNEI come from the germline V gene. The CDR3 DNA reads as TGTGCCAGCAGTAGACAGGGCCAGAACACTGAAGCTTTCTTT. This gives the protein CASSRQGQNTEAFF.

The chain recombines TRBV30 with TRBJ1-1; TRBD1 is a possible D gene (5 bases). V was trimmed by 2 bases and J by 4 bases, leaving 11 bases between them. Germline V gene data show CDR1 as GTSNPN and CDR2 as SVGIG (reference sequence). The CDR3 extends over 13 amino acids. As DNA, the CDR3 is TGTGCCTGGAGTTCGGGGGGGAGCACTGAAGCTTTCTTT. Protein product: CAWSSGGSTEAFF.

The gene calls are TRBV6-5 and TRBJ2-7; TRBD1 matches at 9 bases. The CDR3 sequence is 14 residues long. V was clipped by 5 bases and J by 3 bases; unmatched bases: 5. Germline CDR1 is MNHEY and CDR2 is SVGAGI. CDR3 DNA sequence: TGTGCCAGCAGTACCGACAGGGGGGGCTACGAGCAGTACTTC. It is translated as CASSTDRGGYEQYF.

V usage is TRBV12-3 or TRBV12-4 and J usage is TRBJ1-2; tentatively, D is TRBD1 (5 bases). The CDR3 loop spans 13 amino acids. Trimming took off 5 bases at V and 4 bases at J, with 11 bases between the two ends. The CDR3 nucleotides read TGTGCCAGCAGTCTTGACAGAAGCTATGGCTACACCTTC. This translates into CASSLDRSYGYTF.

The chain employs TRBV6-2 or TRBV6-3 and TRBJ2-1; 10 nucleotides agree with TRBD2. V dropped 4 bases and J dropped 6; count of bases not matched to a gene: 3. Germline V gene sequence: CDR1 MNHEY, CDR2 SVGEGT. The length of the CDR3 is 14 residues. The DNA of the CDR3 is TGTGCCAGCAGTTTAGCGGGGGGACTCAATGAGCAGTTCTTC. It codes for CASSLAGGLNEQFF.

This clone was picked up a small number of times. At one end, the junction sequence differs from germline, possibly due to a read error. The chain joins TRBV12-3 or TRBV12-4 to TRBJ2-1, with D unclear. This CDR3 spans 12 amino acids. CDR3 in amino acids: CASSFSYDEQFF. Written as DNA, the CDR3 is TGTGCCAGCAGTTTCTCCTACGATGAGCAGTTCTTC.

V gene TRBV27 combines with J gene TRBJ1-1, with 7 bases matching TRBD1. This CDR3 contains 20 residues. CDR1 is MNHEY and CDR2 is SMNVEV in the germline V gene (reference sequence). Losses at the gene ends were 3 bases for V and 1 base for J; bases not matched to a gene: 20. CDR3 bases: TGTGCCAGCAGTTTCCTTAGGGGGACCGGGACAGTAATTGGGAACACTGAAGCTTTCTTT. Amino acid sequence: CASSFLRGTGTVIGNTEAFF.

The gene calls are TRBV5-5 and TRBJ1-3; TRBD1 might be the D (6 bases). This CDR3 has 14 residues. The germline CDR1 and CDR2 sequences are SGHKS and YYEKEE (reference sequence). Trimming removed 1 base at V and 5 bases at J, with 10 bases between. This CDR3 reads CASSLRDRRNTIYF. The CDR3 DNA is TGTGCCAGCAGCTTGCGAGACAGGCGAAACACCATATATTTT.

V usage is TRBV5-1 and J usage is TRBJ2-1, with 8 bases that match TRBD2. CDR1 and CDR2 (germline): SGHRS, YFSETQ. The CDR3 extends over 15 amino acids. The V segment lost 3 bases and the J segment 7 bases; nucleotides outside the gene matches: 9. The CDR3 loop is CASSYGAGGLNEQFF. DNA of the CDR3: TGCGCCAGCAGCTACGGGGCGGGAGGTTTGAATGAGCAGTTCTTC.

This clone turned up a few times. The chain combines TRBV6-1 with TRBJ1-5, with D maybe TRBD1 (6 bases). The germline V gene has CDR1 MNHNS and CDR2 SASEGT. The V end was cut by 4 bases, the J end by 2 bases, with 21 bases between. The length of the CDR3 is 18 residues. Here the CDR3 reads CASSGLGGLGVGNQPQHF. The CDR3 coding sequence is TGTGCCAGCAGTGGTTTAGGGGGATTGGGAGTCGGCAATCAGCCCCAGCATTTT.

This chain links TRBV4-2 with TRBJ2-1; 8 bases map to TRBD2. The CDR3 is 16 amino acids. V shed 6 bases, J shed 0 bases, and the junction held 7 bases outside the gene matches. Germline V CDR1 and CDR2: LGHNA, YNFKEQ. The DNA of the CDR3 is TGTGCCAGCAGTCAGGTAGCGGGGCCCTCCTACAATGAGCAGTTCTTC. Amino acid sequence: CASSQVAGPSYNEQFF.

The chain uses TRBV6-5 and TRBJ1-3; 7 bases align to TRBD1. The CDR3 has 14 residues. The J segment lost 2 bases and the V segment lost 2 bases, leaving 0 bases of the junction unmatched. The germline V gene has CDR1 MNHEY and CDR2 SVGAGI. CDR3 region: CASSYDRAGNTIYF. DNA of the CDR3: TGTGCCAGCAGTTACGACAGGGCTGGAAACACCATATATTTT.

The chain has TRBV18 and TRBJ1-2, with 8 positions matching TRBD1. V lost 8 bases, J lost 6 bases, and 8 bases stayed unmatched. Germline loops: CDR1 KGHSH, CDR2 LQKENI. The CDR3 length is 13 residues. The CDR3 bases are TGTGCCAGCCTACGGGACAGGATGGATGGCTACACCTTC. Translating it yields CASLRDRMDGYTF.

A note on this clone: The sample holds other DNA sequences that translate to the same CDR3. The chain employs TRBV7-6 and TRBJ1-6, with TRBD1 as a possible D gene (5 bases). The length of the CDR3 is 16 residues. Deletions cut 3 bases from V and 0 bases from J, with 9 bases between. The V gene's germline CDR1 is SGHVS and CDR2 FNYEAQ. CDR3 in DNA: TGTGCCAGCAGCTTGGGCGGGGGCTCCTATAATTCACCCCTCCACTTT. Protein: CASSLGGGSYNSPLHF.